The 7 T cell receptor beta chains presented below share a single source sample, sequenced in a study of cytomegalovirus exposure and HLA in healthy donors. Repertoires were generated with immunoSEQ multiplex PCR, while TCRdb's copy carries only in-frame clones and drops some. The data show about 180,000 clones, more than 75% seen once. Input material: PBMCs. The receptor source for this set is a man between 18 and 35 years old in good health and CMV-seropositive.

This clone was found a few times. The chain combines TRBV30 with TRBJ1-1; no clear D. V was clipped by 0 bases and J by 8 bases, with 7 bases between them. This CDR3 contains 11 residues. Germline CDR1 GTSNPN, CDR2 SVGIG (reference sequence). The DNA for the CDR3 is TGTGCCTGGAGTGTCACCGGGGAAGCTTTCTTT. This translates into CAWSVTGEAFF.

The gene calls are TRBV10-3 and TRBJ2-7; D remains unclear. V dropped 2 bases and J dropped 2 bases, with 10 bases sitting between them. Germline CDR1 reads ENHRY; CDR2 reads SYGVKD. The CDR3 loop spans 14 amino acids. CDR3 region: CAISEVVLAYEQYF. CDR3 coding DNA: TGTGCCATCAGTGAGGTGGTCCTAGCCTACGAGCAGTACTTC.

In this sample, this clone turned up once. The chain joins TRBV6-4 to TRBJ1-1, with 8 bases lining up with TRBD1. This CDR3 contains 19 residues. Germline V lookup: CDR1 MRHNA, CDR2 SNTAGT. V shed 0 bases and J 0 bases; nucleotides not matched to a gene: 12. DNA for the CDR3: TGTGCCAGCAGTGACTCCGTGGACAGGGTAGGAGGGGTGAACACTGAAGCTTTCTTT. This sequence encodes CASSDSVDRVGGVNTEAFF.

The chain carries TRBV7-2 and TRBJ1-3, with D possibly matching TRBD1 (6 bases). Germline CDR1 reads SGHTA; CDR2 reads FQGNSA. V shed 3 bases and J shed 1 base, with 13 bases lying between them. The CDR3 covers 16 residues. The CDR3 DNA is TGTGCCAGCAGCTTTACCAGGGGCTTGTCTGGAAACACCATATATTTT. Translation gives CASSFTRGLSGNTIYF.

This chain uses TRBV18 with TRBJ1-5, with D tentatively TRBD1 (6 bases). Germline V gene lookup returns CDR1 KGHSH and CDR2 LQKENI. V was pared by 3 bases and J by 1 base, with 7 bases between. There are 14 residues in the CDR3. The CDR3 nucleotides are TGTGCCAGCTCACCCCAGGGGAGCAATCAGCCCCAGCATTTT. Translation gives CASSPQGSNQPQHF.

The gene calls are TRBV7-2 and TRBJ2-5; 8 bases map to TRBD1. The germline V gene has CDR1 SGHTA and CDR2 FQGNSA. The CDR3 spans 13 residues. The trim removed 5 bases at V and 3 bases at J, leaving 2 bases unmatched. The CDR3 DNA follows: TGTGCCAGCAGCATGGACAGGGAAGAGACCCAGTACTTC. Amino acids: CASSMDREETQYF.

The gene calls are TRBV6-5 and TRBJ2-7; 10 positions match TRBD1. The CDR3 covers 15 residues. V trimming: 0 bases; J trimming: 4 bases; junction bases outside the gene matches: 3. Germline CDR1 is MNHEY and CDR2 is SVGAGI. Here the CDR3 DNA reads TGTGCCAGCAGTTACTCGACAGGGGGCGCGTACGAGCAGTACTTC. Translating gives CASSYSTGGAYEQYF.